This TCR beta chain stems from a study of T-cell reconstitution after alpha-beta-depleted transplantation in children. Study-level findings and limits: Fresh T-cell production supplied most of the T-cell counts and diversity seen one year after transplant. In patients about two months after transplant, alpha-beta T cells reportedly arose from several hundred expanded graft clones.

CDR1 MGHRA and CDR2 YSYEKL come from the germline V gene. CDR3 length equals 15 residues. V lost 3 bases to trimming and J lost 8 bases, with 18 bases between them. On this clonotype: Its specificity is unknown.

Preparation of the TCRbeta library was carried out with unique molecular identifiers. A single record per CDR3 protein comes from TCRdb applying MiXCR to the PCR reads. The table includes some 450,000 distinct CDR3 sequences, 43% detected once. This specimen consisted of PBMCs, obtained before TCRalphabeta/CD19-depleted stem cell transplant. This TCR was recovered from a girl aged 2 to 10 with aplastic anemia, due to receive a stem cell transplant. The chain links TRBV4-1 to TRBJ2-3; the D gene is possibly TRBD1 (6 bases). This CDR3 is CASSQARQAPPTQYF. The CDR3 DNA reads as TGCGCCAGCAGCCAGGCCCGACAGGCCCCACCTACGCAGTATTTT.